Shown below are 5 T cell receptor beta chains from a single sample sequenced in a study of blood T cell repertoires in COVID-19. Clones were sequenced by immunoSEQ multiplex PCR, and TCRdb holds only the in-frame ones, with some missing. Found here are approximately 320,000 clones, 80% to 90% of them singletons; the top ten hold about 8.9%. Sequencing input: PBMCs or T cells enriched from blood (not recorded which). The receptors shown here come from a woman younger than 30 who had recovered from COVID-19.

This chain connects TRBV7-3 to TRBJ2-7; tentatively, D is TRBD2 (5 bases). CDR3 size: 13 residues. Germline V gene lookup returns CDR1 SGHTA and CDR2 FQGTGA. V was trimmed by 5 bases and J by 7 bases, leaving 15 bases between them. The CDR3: CASSLGLAGEQYF. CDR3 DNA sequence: TGTGCCAGCAGCCTCGGACTCGCCGGGGAGCAGTACTTC.

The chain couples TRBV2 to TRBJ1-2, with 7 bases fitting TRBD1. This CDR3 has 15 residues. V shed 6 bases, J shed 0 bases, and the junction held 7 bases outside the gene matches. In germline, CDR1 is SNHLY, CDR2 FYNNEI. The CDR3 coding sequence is TGTGCCAGCAGCGAGACAGGGATCGCTAACTATGGCTACACCTTC. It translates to CASSETGIANYGYTF.

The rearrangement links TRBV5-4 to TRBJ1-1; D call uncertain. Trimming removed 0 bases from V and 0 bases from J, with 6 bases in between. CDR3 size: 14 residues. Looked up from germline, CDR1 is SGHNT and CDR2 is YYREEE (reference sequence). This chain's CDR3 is CASSLEHLNTEAFF. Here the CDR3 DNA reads TGTGCCAGCAGCTTGGAACACCTGAACACTGAAGCTTTCTTT.

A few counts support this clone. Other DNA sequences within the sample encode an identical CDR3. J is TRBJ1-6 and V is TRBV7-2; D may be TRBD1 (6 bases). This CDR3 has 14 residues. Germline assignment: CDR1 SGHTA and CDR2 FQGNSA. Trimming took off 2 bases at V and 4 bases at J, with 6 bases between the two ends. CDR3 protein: CASSLQGYNSPLHF. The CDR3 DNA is TGTGCCAGCAGCTTACAGGGGTATAATTCACCCCTCCACTTT.

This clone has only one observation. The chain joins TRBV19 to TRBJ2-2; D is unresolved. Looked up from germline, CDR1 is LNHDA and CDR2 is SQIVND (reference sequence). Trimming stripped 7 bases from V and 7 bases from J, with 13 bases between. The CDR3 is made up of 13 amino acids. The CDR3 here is CASNDIKDGELFF. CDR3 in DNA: TGTGCCAGTAACGACATTAAGGACGGGGAGCTGTTTTTT.